A single sample is the source of the 11 T cell receptor beta chains below, sequenced in a study of blood T cell repertoires in COVID-19. Here immunoSEQ multiplex PCR was the method, and the copy in TCRdb shows in-frame clones only, minus some. This sample yields under 300,000 clones, of which about 86% are seen a single time; over 8% belongs to the top ten. Sequencing was carried out using peripheral blood. Receptors originate from a woman of 80 years or more with acute or convalescent COVID-19.

The gene calls are TRBV5-6 and TRBJ2-1; no firm D call. The CDR3 is 10 residues long. Germline loops: CDR1 SGHDT, CDR2 YYEEEE. V shed 7 bases and J shed 8 bases, with 7 bases lying between them. The CDR3 is CASGRDEQFF. The CDR3 coding sequence is TGTGCCAGCGGTAGAGATGAGCAGTTCTTC.

The chain uses TRBV2 and TRBJ1-2; D perhaps matches TRBD1 (5 bases). The CDR3 length is 14 residues. Germline V gene data show CDR1 as SNHLY and CDR2 as FYNNEI. Trimming took 0 bases from V and 8 from J, leaving 13 bases between them. The CDR3 loop reads CASSEAGGVLGYTF. Written as DNA, the CDR3 is TGTGCCAGCAGTGAAGCGGGAGGGGTGTTAGGCTACACCTTC.

CDR3 nucleotide sequence: TGTGCCAGCAGTGATCGTGTGACAGACGGATTCTCTGGAAACACCATATATTTT. As protein: CASSDRVTDGFSGNTIYF. The chain has TRBV2 and TRBJ1-3; a weak D match, TRBD1 (5 bases). The CDR3 sequence is 18 residues long. The germline V gene encodes CDR1 SNHLY and CDR2 FYNNEI. The germline V and J ends were trimmed by 3 bases and 0 bases, with 18 bases remaining between them. Based on the CDR3 plus reference TRBV2 and TRBJ1-3, the full variable domain is EPEVTQTPSHQVTQMGQEVILRCVPISNHLYFYWYRQILGQKVEFLVSFYNNEISEKSEIFDDQFSVERPDGSNFTLKIRSTKLEDSAMYFCASSDRVTDGFSGNTIYFGEGSWLTVV.

The chain carries TRBV2 and TRBJ1-2, with TRBD1 matching 12 bases. Germline V gives CDR1 SNHLY, CDR2 FYNNEI. The CDR3 has 14 amino acids. V lost 8 bases and J lost 7; bases outside the gene matches: 8. Written as DNA, the CDR3 is TGTGCCAGCGTCCCGGGACAGGGGGCGAGTGGCTACACCTTC. Protein: CASVPGQGASGYTF.

V usage is TRBV28 and J usage is TRBJ1-5, with 8 bases that match TRBD1. The CDR3 loop spans 15 amino acids. From germline, CDR1 is MDHEN and CDR2 SYDVKM. J was trimmed by 3 bases and V by 7 bases; bases with no gene match: 8. The CDR3 DNA sequence: TGTGCCAGCAACCCGACAGGGGTTGTCAATCAGCCCCAGCATTTT. Translated, it gives CASNPTGVVNQPQHF.

This chain uses TRBV29-1 with TRBJ2-2; D possibly corresponds to TRBD1 (5 bases). The ends were cut back, 3 bases at V and 5 bases at J, with 7 bases in the middle. Germline V gene lookup returns CDR1 SQVTM and CDR2 ANQGSEA. This CDR3 spans 12 amino acids. The CDR3 is CSVDQGTGELFF. CDR3 sequence (DNA): TGCAGCGTTGATCAGGGTACCGGGGAGCTGTTTTTT.

The genes are TRBV5-1 and TRBJ1-1; D is possibly TRBD1 (6 bases). The CDR3 runs 14 residues. With 4 bases removed from V and 1 base from J, the gap between germline ends came to 11 bases. Germline-derived CDR1 and CDR2 are SGHRS and YFSETQ. The CDR3 spells CASSGGHQNTEAFF. The CDR3 nucleotides read TGCGCCAGCAGCGGGGGACACCAGAACACTGAAGCTTTCTTT. The full variable domain, completed using reference TRBV5-1 and TRBJ1-1, is KAGVTQTPRYLIKTRGQQVTLSCSPISGHRSVSWYQQTPGQGLQFLFEYFSETQRNKGNFPGRFSGRQFSNSRSEMNVSTLELGDSALYLCASSGGHQNTEAFFGQGTRLTVV.

This clone was seen many times. The genes are TRBV19 and TRBJ1-1, with D maybe TRBD1 (5 bases). CDR1 and CDR2 from the germline V gene are LNHDA and SQIVND (reference sequence). The V and J ends lost 4 bases and 0 bases respectively, with 12 bases between them. The CDR3 has 15 residues. The CDR3 loop reads CASSSQGPMNTEAFF. The CDR3 DNA follows: TGTGCCAGTAGTAGTCAGGGCCCCATGAACACTGAAGCTTTCTTT.

This clone was found a few times. This chain joins TRBV2 and TRBJ2-7, with 7 bases that match TRBD2. V shed 8 bases, J shed 2 bases, and the junction held 6 bases outside the gene matches. This CDR3 is built from 13 residues. Per the germline V gene, CDR1 is SNHLY and CDR2 is FYNNEI. The CDR3 here is CASCSGPTYEQYF. The CDR3 DNA follows: TGTGCCAGCTGTAGCGGGCCCACCTACGAGCAGTACTTC.

The V gene is TRBV3-1 (or the pseudogene TRBV3-2), the J gene TRBJ1-1; weak D call: TRBD1 (5 bases). In germline, CDR1 is LGHDT, CDR2 YNNKEL (reference sequence). The CDR3 covers 15 residues. The V end was cut by 0 bases, the J end by 8 bases, with 16 bases between. Here the CDR3 DNA reads TGTGCCAGCAGCCAAGATGCCCTCGGGGGGTGGGAAGCTTTCTTT. Its translation: CASSQDALGGWEAFF.

The CDR3 nucleotides are TGTGCCAGCAGCGAGGCACAGGGTGGCGGCTACACCTTC. This gives the protein CASSEAQGGGYTF. This rearrangement joins TRBV9 to TRBJ1-2; weak D call: TRBD1 (6 bases). CDR1 and CDR2 from the germline V gene are SGDLS and YYNGEE. The CDR3 length is 13 residues. V gave up 3 bases and J gave up 8 bases, with 14 bases separating them.